These T cell receptor beta chains were read from a single sample in a study of blood T cells in healthy people across ages. One entry per CDR3 protein results from TCRdb running MiXCR on the 5' RACE reads. The table lists roughly 900,000 distinct CDR3 sequences, 48% of them singletons, with 13% in the top ten. Sequenced material: blood. Receptors were obtained from a man younger than 45 in good health. CDR3s include the opening cysteine and the closing phenylalanine or tryptophan. A D gene is named only where the DNA matches it firmly. Some rows mark clone size as missing; the rest say once, few, many or name a class of expanded clone.

>.|TRBJ1-2|TRBV20-1|.
TGCAGTGCTAAGTATGGCTACACCTTC
CSAKYGYTF
>.|TRBJ1-2|TRBV10-3|.
TGTGCCATCATGGGCGAGGGGAACTATGGCTACACCTTC
CAIMGEGNYGYTF
>many|TRBJ2-1|TRBV20-1|TRBD1
TGCAGTGCTAGAGATGCGGGGACAGGGGACTACAATGAGCAGTTCTTC
CSARDAGTGDYNEQFF
>.|TRBJ2-3|TRBV2|TRBD2
TGTGCCAGCAGCACGACTAGCGGGGGAGACACAGATACGCAGTATTTT
CASSTTSGGDTDTQYF
>.|TRBJ1-4|TRBV12-3/TRBV12-4|.
TGTGCCAGCAGTTTTCCTGGGGGTGAAAAACTGTTTTTT
CASSFPGGEKLFF
>.|TRBJ2-3|TRBV6-2/TRBV6-3|TRBD2
TGTGCCAGCAGCAACCCGGGACTAGCAGGGGATACGCAGTATTTT
CASSNPGLAGDTQYF
>.|TRBJ2-1|TRBV12-5|TRBD2
TGTGCTAGTGGTTCCAGCGGGGGGGCCGTCGGTGAGCAGTTCTTC
CASGSSGGAVGEQFF
>.|TRBJ2-2|TRBV11-2|.
TGTGCCAGCAGCTCGGGATCGAACACCGGGGAGCTGTTTTTT
CASSSGSNTGELFF
>.|TRBJ2-7|TRBV28|TRBD2
TGTGCCAGCAGTTTAATCAGCTTTGTCGGGGGGAGCTACGAGCAGTACTTC
CASSLISFVGGSYEQYF
>.|TRBJ1-2|TRBV7-9|.
TGTGCCAGCAGCTGGCAGGGTGACCCCAAGCATGGCTACACCTTC
CASSWQGDPKHGYTF
>.|TRBJ2-7|TRBV7-9|TRBD1
TGTGCCAGCAGCTGGGGGACAGGGCTTGACGAGCAGTACTTC
CASSWGTGLDEQYF
>few|TRBJ1-2|TRBV30|.
TGTGCCTGGCCGAGGGGGGGTTCGTACGGCTACACCTTC
CAWPRGGSYGYTF
>.|TRBJ1-1|TRBV15|.
TGTGCCACCAGCAGAGATCAACAGGGTATCACTGAAGCTTTCTTT
CATSRDQQGITEAFF
>few|TRBJ1-2|TRBV12-3/TRBV12-4|TRBD1
TGTGCCAGCAGTCCAGGGGACAGGGAGGTTCGGTACTATGGCTACACCTTC
CASSPGDREVRYYGYTF
>.|TRBJ1-1|TRBV2|.
TGTGCCAGCAGGGAACCAATCGAAGCTTTCTTT
CASREPIEAFF
>.|TRBJ1-6|TRBV30|TRBD1
TGTGCCTGGACTTCCAGGGGGCGGGATTCACCCCTCCACTTT
CAWTSRGRDSPLHF
>few|TRBJ1-6|TRBV25-1|.
TGTGCCAGCAGTGAACTTCAAGGGTTTTCACCCCTCCACTTT
CASSELQGFSPLHF
>few|TRBJ1-1|TRBV20-1|.
TGCAGTGCTCTCGATCGGGACCGTGAAGCTTTCTTT
CSALDRDREAFF
>.|TRBJ2-7|TRBV27|TRBD1
TGTGCCAGCAGTCTAAGGGGGCCCCTCGACTACTACGAGCAGTACTTC
CASSLRGPLDYYEQYF
>few|TRBJ2-7|TRBV20-1|.
TGCAGTGCTCTGGGGAAAGGTCCCTACGAGCAGTACTTC
CSALGKGPYEQYF
>.|TRBJ2-7|TRBV5-1|TRBD1
TGCGCCAGCAGCTTGGACGGTTTGCCGGGACAGGGCAACGAGCAGTACTTC
CASSLDGLPGQGNEQYF
>.|TRBJ1-6|TRBV3-1|.
TGTGCCAGCAGCCAAGAGGATGCAGGGATAGGCTCACCCCTCCACTTT
CASSQEDAGIGSPLHF
>.|TRBJ1-2|TRBV29-1|TRBD1
TGCAGCGTTGAAACAGGGGAAGGCGGCTACACCTTC
CSVETGEGGYTF
>.|TRBJ1-2|TRBV4-2|TRBD1
TGTGCCAGCAGCCAAGGTGGACAGGGGCCTTATGGCTACACCTTC
CASSQGGQGPYGYTF
>few|TRBJ2-1|TRBV7-2|TRBD2
TGTGCCAGCAGCTTAGTCTGGAGCGGGGGGGCCCAAGGTCATGAGCAGTTCTTC
CASSLVWSGGAQGHEQFF
>few|TRBJ1-5|TRBV5-1|.
TGCGCCAGCAGCGCGGTAGGGGATAGCAATCAGCCCCAGCATTTT
CASSAVGDSNQPQHF